The clone carrying this T cell receptor beta chain occurred many times. The antigen is unknown. TCRdb re-analysed the reads in MiXCR, keeping a single row per CDR3 protein. The sample records almost 300,000 distinct CDR3 sequences, approximately 10% being singletons. Germline-derived CDR1 and CDR2 are DFQATT and SNEGSKA (reference sequence). There are 14 residues in the CDR3. Trimming left V 3 bases short and J 1 base short, with 12 bases between. The source of the sample is a study of T cell repertoires in cytomegalovirus infection. Whole-study findings and limits: Ex vivo, HLA-C-restricted CMV-specific TCR beta clonotypes prevailed over the rest of the response.

This clonotype originated in a human donor in good health (CMV status not recorded). Some clones in this sample may be carry-over from other donors' samples. The material sequenced was PBMCs. The V and J genes are TRBV20-1 and TRBJ1-1; D might be TRBD1 (6 bases). This CDR3 reads CSARRQGPNTEAFF. CDR3 coding DNA: TGCAGTGCTAGGCGGCAGGGGCCGAACACTGAAGCTTTCTTT.